A selection of T cell receptor beta chains follows, all from one sample in a study of post-analysis software for immune sequencing data. TCRdb used MiXCR to reprocess the PCR reads, holding one entry per CDR3 protein. Of 450,000 or so distinct CDR3 sequences in the sample, 40% to 55% were seen once. The sequenced material came from blood. The receptors shown here come from a girl between 5 and 17 years old with multiple sclerosis. Both conserved end residues are part of each CDR3. Each record gives: J gene, D gene, V gene, clone size, CDR3 DNA, CDR3 protein. D genes are given only for firm matches. Only some rows state a clone size, as once, few, many or a class for expanded clones.

TRBJ2-1 NA TRBV28 NA TGTGCCAGCAGTTTGGCGGCCACGGGCTACAATGAGCAGTTCTTC CASSLAATGYNEQFF
TRBJ2-3 NA TRBV7-9 NA TGTGCCAGCAGCTTAGGGGGCAGTGGGGCAGGTACGCAGTATTTT CASSLGGSGAGTQYF
TRBJ2-7 NA TRBV27 NA TGTGCCAGCAGCCAGGGACATGCGGTCGAGCAGTACTTC CASSQGHAVEQYF
TRBJ2-3 TRBD2 TRBV12-3/TRBV12-4 NA TGTGCCAGCACGGGAGGGAGCACAGATACGCAGTATTTT CASTGGSTDTQYF
TRBJ1-2 NA TRBV29-1 NA TGCAGCGTTAATACAGGGCTTAAGGGCTACACCTTC CSVNTGLKGYTF
TRBJ2-1 NA TRBV20-1 few TGCAGTGCCCCCCGGGGGGCCCCCTTGGGGAATGAGCAGTTCTTC CSAPRGAPLGNEQFF
TRBJ2-7 NA TRBV7-9 NA TGTGCCAGCAGCTTAGTGGATGTTGAGCAGTACTTC CASSLVDVEQYF
TRBJ2-7 NA TRBV9 NA TGTGCCAGCAGCCCCTCGGCAGCCACCTACGAGCAGTACTTC CASSPSAATYEQYF
TRBJ2-7 NA TRBV3-1 NA TGTGCCAGCAGCCAAAGGCTAGAACCCTACGAGCAGTACTTC CASSQRLEPYEQYF
TRBJ2-7 TRBD1 TRBV4-1 NA TGCGCCAGCAGCCAAGGGGGACAGGTTGCCGGCGAGCAGTACTTC CASSQGGQVAGEQYF
TRBJ2-1 NA TRBV12-3/TRBV12-4 NA TGTGCCAGCGGGGGGCGTTCTGCTCCACGGCGGTACAATGAGCAGTTCTTC CASGGRSAPRRYNEQFF
TRBJ1-2 NA TRBV28 NA TGTGCCAGCACCTTGGGTTGGGGAGGAAACTATGGCTACACCTTC CASTLGWGGNYGYTF